This TCR beta chain came from a study of blood T cell repertoires in COVID-19. Trimming left V 1 base short and J 9 bases short, with 13 bases between. Per germline, CDR1 SGHDN and CDR2 FVKESK. This CDR3 contains 14 residues. In the study's own analysis: Reference gene primers were amplified, and this amplification served to estimate nucleated cell counts. The table came from immunoSEQ multiplex PCR; TCRdb's copy has only in-frame clones and leaves some out. For V, J and clone size, that table is used; D and trimming come from the DNA. The sample contains a few hundred thousand clones, more than 75% of which appear only once.

This TCR came from a woman aged 45-65 years with acute or convalescent COVID-19. Sequences were obtained from peripheral blood. The rearrangement joins TRBV14 to TRBJ2-1; TRBD1 might be the D (5 bases). This CDR3 is CASSQGPQRGEQFF. CDR3 sequence (DNA): TGTGCCAGCAGCCAAGGCCCCCAAAGGGGTGAGCAGTTCTTC.